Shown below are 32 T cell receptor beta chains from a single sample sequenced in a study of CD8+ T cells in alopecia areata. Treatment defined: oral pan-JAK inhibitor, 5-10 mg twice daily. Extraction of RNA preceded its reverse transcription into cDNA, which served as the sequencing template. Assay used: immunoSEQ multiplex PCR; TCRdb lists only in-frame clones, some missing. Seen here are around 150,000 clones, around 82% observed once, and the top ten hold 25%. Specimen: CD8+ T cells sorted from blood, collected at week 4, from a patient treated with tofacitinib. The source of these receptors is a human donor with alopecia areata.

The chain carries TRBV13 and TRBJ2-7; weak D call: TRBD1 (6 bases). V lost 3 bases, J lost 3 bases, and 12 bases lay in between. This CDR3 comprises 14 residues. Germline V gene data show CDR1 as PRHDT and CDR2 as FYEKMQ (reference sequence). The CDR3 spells CASSLGRGLYEQYF. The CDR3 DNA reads TGTGCCAGCAGCTTGGGCAGGGGCCTCTACGAGCAGTACTTC.

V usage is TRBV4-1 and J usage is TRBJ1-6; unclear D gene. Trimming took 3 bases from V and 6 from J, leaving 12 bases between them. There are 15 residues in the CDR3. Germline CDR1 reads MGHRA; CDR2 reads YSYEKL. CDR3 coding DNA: TGCGCCAGCAGCCACTATTACGGTCCTAATTCACCCCTCCACTTT. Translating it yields CASSHYYGPNSPLHF.

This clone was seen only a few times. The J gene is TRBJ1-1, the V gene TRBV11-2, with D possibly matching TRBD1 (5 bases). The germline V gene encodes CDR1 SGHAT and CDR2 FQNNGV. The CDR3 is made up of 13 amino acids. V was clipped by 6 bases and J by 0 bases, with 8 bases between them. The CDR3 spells CASRGEMNTEAFF. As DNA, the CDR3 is TGTGCCAGCAGAGGGGAAATGAACACTGAAGCTTTCTTT.

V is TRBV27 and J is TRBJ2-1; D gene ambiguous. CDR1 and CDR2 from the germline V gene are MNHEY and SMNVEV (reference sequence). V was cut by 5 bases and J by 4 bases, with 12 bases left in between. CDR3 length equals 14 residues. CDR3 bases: TGTGCCAGCAGTCCGCTCGACATTTACAATGAGCAGTTCTTC. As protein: CASSPLDIYNEQFF.

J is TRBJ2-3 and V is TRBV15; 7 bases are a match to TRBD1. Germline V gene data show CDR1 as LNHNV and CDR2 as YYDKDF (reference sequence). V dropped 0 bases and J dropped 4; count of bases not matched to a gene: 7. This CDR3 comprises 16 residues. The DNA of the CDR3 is TGTGCCACCAGCAGAGATGGCCCCCAGGGGGCAGATACGCAGTATTTT. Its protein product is CATSRDGPQGADTQYF.

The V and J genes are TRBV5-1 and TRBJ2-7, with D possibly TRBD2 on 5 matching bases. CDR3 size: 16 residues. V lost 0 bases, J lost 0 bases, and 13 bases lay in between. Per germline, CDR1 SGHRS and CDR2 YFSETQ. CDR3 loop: CASSLAEGKSSYEQYF. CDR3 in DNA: TGCGCCAGCAGCTTGGCCGAGGGTAAAAGCTCCTACGAGCAGTACTTC. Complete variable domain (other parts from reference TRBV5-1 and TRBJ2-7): KAGVTQTPRYLIKTRGQQVTLSCSPISGHRSVSWYQQTPGQGLQFLFEYFSETQRNKGNFPGRFSGRQFSNSRSEMNVSTLELGDSALYLCASSLAEGKSSYEQYFGPGTRLTVT.

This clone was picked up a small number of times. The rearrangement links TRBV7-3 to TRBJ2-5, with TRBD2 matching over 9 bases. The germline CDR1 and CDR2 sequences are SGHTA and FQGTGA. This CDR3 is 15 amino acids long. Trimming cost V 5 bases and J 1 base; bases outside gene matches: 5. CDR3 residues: CASSGSGGPQETQYF. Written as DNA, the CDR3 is TGTGCCAGCAGCGGTAGCGGGGGCCCCCAAGAGACCCAGTACTTC.

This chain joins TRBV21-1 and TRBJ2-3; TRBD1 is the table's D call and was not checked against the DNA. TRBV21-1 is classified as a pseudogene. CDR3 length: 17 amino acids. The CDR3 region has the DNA TGTGCCAGCAGCTCCCAAATTGGACAGGGGGCGGACGATACGCAGTATTTT. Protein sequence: CASSSQIGQGADDTQYF.

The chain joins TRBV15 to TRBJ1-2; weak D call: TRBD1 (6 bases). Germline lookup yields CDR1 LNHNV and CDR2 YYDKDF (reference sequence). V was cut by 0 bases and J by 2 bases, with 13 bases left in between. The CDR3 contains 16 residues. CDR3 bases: TGTGCCACCAGCAGAGATCTGGGGGCGTCAAACTATGGCTACACCTTC. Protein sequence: CATSRDLGASNYGYTF.

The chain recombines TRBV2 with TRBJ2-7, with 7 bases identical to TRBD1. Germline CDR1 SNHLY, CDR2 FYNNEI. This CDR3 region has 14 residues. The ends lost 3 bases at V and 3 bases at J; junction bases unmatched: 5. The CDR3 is CASSDSGQFYEQYF. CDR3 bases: TGTGCCAGCAGTGACTCGGGACAGTTCTACGAGCAGTACTTC.

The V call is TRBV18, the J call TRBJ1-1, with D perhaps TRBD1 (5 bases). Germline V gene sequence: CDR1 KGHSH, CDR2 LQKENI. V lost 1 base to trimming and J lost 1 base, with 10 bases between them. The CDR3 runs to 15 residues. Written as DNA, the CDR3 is TGTGCCAGCTCACCACGGGCAGGGACGAACACTGAAGCTTTCTTT. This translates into CASSPRAGTNTEAFF.

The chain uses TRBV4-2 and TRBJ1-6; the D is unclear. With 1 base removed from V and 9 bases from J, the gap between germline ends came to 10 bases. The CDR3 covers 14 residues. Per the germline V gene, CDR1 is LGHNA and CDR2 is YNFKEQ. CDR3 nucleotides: TGTGCCAGCAGCCAAGGAGGACTGGGTTCACCCCTCCACTTT. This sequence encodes CASSQGGLGSPLHF.

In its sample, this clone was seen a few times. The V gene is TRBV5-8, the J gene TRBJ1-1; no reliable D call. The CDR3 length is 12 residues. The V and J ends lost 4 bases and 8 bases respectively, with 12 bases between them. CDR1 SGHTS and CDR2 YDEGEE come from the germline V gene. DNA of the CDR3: TGTGCCAGCAGCCAATTCCGGGGAGAAGCTTTCTTT. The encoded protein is CASSQFRGEAFF.

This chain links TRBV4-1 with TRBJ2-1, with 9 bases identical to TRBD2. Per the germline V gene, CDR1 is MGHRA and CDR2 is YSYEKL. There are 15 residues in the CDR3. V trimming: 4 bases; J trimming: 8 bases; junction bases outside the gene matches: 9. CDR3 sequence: CASSRSSGAIYEQFF. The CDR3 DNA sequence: TGCGCCAGCAGCCGCTCTAGCGGGGCTATCTATGAGCAGTTCTTC.

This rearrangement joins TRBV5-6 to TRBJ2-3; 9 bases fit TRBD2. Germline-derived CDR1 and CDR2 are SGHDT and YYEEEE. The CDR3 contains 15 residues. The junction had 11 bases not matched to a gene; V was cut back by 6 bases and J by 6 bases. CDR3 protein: CASKPGGGAPDTQYF. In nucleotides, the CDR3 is TGTGCCAGCAAGCCGGGCGGGGGGGCCCCGGATACGCAGTATTTT.

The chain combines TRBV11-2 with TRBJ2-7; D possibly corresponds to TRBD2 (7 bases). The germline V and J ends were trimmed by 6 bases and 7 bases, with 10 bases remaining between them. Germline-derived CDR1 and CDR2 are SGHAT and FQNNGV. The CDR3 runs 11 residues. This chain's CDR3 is CASSRGAEQYF. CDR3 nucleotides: TGTGCCAGCAGTCGGGGGGCAGAGCAGTACTTC.

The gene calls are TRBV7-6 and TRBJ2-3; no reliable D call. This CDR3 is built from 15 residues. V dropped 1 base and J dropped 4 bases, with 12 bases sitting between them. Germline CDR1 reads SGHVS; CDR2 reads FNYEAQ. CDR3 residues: CASSLEGILADTQYF. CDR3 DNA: TGTGCCAGCAGCTTAGAAGGTATTCTCGCAGATACGCAGTATTTT.

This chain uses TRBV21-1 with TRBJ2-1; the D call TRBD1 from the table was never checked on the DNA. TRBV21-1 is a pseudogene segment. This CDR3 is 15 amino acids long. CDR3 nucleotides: TGTGCCAGCAGCCTCGGGGCAGGGGCGGATGATGAGCAGTTCTTC. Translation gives CASSLGAGADDEQFF.

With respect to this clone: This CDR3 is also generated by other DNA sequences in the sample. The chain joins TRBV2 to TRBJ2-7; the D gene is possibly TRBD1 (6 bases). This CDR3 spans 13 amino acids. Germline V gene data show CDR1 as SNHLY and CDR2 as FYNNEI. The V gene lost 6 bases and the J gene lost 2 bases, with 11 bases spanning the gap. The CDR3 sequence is CASRRTETYEQYF. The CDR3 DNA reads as TGTGCCAGCAGGAGGACAGAAACCTACGAGCAGTACTTC.

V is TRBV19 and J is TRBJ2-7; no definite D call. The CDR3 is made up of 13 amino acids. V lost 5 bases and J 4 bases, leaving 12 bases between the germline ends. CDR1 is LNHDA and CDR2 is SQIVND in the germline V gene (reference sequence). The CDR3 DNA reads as TGTGCCAGTAGTTTTGGGCAGCCTTACGAGCAGTACTTC. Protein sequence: CASSFGQPYEQYF.

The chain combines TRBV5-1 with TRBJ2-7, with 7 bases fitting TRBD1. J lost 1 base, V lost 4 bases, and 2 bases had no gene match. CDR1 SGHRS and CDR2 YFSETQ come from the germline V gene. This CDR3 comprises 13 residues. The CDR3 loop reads CASSTGVSYEQYF. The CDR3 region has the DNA TGCGCCAGCAGCACAGGGGTTTCCTACGAGCAGTACTTC. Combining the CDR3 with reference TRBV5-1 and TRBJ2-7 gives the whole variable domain KAGVTQTPRYLIKTRGQQVTLSCSPISGHRSVSWYQQTPGQGLQFLFEYFSETQRNKGNFPGRFSGRQFSNSRSEMNVSTLELGDSALYLCASSTGVSYEQYFGPGTRLTVT.

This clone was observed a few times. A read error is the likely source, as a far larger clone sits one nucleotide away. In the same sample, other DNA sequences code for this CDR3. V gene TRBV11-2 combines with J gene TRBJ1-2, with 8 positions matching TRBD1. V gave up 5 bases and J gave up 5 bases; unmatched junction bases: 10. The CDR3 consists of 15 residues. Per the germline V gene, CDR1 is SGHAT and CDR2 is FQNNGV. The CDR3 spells CASSQDRTGQYGYTF. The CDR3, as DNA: TGTGCCAGCAGCCAAGATAGGACAGGGCAATATGGCTACACCTTC.

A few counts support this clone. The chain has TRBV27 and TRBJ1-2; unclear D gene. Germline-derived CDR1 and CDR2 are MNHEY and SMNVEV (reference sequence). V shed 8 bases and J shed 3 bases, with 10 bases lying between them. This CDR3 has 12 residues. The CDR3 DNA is TGTGCCAGCCGCCAAGGCCACTATGGCTACACCTTC. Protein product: CASRQGHYGYTF.

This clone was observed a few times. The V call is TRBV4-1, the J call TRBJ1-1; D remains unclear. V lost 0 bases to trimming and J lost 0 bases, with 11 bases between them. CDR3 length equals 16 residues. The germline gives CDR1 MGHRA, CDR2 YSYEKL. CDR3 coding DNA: TGCGCCAGCAGCCAAGAGTATGCAGGATTGAACACTGAAGCTTTCTTT. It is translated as CASSQEYAGLNTEAFF.

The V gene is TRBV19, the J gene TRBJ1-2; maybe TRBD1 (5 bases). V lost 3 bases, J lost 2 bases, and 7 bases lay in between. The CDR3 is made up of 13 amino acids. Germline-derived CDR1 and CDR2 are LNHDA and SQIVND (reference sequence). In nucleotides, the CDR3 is TGTGCCAGTAGTATGGGGGAGAACTATGGCTACACCTTC. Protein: CASSMGENYGYTF.

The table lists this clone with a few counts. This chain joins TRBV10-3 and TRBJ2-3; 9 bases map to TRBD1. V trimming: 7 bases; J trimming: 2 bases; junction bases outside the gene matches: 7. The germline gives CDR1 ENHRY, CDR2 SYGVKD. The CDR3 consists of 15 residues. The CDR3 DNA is TGTGCCATCACAAACGACAGGGGGAACACAGATACGCAGTATTTT. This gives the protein CAITNDRGNTDTQYF.

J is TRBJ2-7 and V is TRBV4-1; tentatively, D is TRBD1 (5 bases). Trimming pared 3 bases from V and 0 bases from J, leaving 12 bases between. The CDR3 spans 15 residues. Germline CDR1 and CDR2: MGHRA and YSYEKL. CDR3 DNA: TGCGCCAGCAGCCAGACAGAGTATTCCTCCTACGAGCAGTACTTC. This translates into CASSQTEYSSYEQYF.

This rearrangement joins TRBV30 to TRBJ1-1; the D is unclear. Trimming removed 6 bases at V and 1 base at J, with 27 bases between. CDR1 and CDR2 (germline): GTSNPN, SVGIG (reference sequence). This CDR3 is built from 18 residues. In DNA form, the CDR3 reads TGTGCCTGCCCTCGAGCTACCGTTACAGCTCCACCGAACACTGAAGCTTTCTTT. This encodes CACPRATVTAPPNTEAFF.

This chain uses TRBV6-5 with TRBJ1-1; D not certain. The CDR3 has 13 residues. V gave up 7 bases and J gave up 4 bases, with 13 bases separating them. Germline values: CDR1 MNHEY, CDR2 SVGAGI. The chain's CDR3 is CASKKPAATEAFF. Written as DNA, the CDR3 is TGTGCCAGCAAAAAACCCGCGGCCACTGAAGCTTTCTTT.

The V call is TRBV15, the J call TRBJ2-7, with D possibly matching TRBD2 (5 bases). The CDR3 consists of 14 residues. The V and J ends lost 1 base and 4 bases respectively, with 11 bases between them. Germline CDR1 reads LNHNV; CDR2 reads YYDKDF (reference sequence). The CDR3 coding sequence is TGTGCCACCAGCAGAGCTTTCGGGATTTACGAGCAGTACTTC. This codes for CATSRAFGIYEQYF.

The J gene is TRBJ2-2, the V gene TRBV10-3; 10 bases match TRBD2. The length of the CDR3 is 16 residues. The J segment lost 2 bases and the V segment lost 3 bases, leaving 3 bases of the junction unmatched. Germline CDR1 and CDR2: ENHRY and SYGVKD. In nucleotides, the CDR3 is TGTGCCATCAGTGACCCTAGCGGGGGTAACACCGGGGAGCTGTTTTTT. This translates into CAISDPSGGNTGELFF.

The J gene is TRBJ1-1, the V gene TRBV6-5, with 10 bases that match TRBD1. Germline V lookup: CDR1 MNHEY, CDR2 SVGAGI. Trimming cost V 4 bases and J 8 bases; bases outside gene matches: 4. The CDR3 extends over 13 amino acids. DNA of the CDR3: TGTGCCAGCAGTTGGGGGACAGGGGCGGAAGCTTTCTTT. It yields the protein CASSWGTGAEAFF.